The T cell receptor beta chain described here comes from a study of blood T cell repertoires in COVID-19. About the research overall: The study drew acute and convalescent COVID-19 samples from the United States, Italy and Spain.

TCRdb's copy holds only in-frame clones and misses some; the assay was immunoSEQ multiplex PCR. The sample consists of 200,000 to 250,000 clones, roughly 90% of them appearing once. CDR1 ENHRY and CDR2 SYGVKD come from the germline V gene. Between the trimmed V and J ends, which lost 10 bases and 0 bases, there was a span of 7 bases. The CDR3 contains 13 residues. Sequenced sample: PBMCs or T cells enriched from blood (not recorded which). The chain carries TRBV10-3 and TRBJ1-6; the D is unclear. This clonotype originated in a young woman who had been exposed to COVID-19. The CDR3 reads CASQFSYNSPLHF. CDR3 DNA sequence: TGTGCCAGCCAGTTCTCCTATAATTCACCCCTCCACTTT.